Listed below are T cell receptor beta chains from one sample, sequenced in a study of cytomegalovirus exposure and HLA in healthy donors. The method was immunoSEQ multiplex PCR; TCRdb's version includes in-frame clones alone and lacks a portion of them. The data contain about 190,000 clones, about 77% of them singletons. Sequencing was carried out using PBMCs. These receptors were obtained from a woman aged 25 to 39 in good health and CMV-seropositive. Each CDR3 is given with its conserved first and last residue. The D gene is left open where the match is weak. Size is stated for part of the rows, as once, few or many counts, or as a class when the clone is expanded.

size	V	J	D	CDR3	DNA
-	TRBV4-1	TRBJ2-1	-	CASSPPSDEQFF	TGCGCCAGCAGCCCTCCTAGCGATGAGCAGTTCTTC
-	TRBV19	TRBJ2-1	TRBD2	CASSIVVTTAGYEQFF	TGTGCCAGTAGTATAGTGGTAACCACAGCGGGGTATGAGCAGTTCTTC
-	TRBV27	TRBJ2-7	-	CASSFLGRSDEYF	TGTGCCAGCAGTTTTCTGGGGAGATCTGACGAGTACTTC
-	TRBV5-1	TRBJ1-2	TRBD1	CASSPGGTGSYGYTF	TGCGCCAGCAGCCCTGGCGGGACAGGGTCATATGGCTACACCTTC
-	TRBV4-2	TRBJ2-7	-	CASSQDFGRDYEQYF	TGTGCCAGCAGCCAAGATTTCGGGAGAGACTACGAGCAGTACTTC
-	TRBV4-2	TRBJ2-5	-	CASSPLGAPETQYF	TGTGCCAGCAGCCCGCTAGGAGCCCCCGAGACCCAGTACTTC
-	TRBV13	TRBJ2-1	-	CASSLEASSYNEQFF	TGTGCCAGCAGCTTAGAGGCTAGCTCCTACAATGAACAGTTCTTC
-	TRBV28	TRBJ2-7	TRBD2	CASTVSAGLAGVGEQYF	TGTGCCAGCACCGTTTCGGCGGGACTAGCGGGAGTTGGTGAGCAGTACTTC
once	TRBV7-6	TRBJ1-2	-	CASSSAISHGYTF	TGTGCCAGCAGTAGTGCCATCTCTCATGGCTACACCTTC
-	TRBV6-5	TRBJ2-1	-	CASSRGARVDNEQFF	TGTGCCAGCAGTAGGGGCGCAAGGGTCGACAATGAGCAGTTCTTC
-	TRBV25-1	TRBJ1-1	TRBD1	CASSEKRGRMNTEAFF	TGTGCCAGCAGTGAAAAGAGGGGGCGCATGAACACTGAAGCTTTCTTT
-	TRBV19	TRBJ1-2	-	CASSVDRFDFYGYTF	TGTGCCAGTAGTGTCGACAGGTTTGATTTCTATGGCTACACCTTC
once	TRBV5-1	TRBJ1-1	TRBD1	CASSTGQGIEAFF	TGCGCCAGCAGCACGGGACAGGGAATTGAAGCTTTCTTT
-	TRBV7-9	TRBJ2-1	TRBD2	CASSPYSGGAYNEQFF	TGTGCCAGCAGCCCGTACTCGGGGGGAGCCTACAATGAGCAGTTCTTC
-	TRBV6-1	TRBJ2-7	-	CASSEVRLAGEEQYF	TGTGCCAGCAGTGAAGTCCGTCTAGCAGGCGAGGAGCAGTACTTC
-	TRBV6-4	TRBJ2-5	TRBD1	CASTLGQGAPEQYF	TGTGCCAGCACCCTCGGGCAGGGGGCGCCGGAGCAGTACTTC
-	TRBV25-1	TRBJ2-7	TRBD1	CASSPGGQGALGQWF	TGTGCCAGCTCCCCTGGGGGACAGGGGGCGCTGGGGCAGTGGTTC
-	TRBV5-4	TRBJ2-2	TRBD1	CASSLRGAGGIGELFF	TGTGCCAGCAGCTTGAGGGGGGCAGGGGGCATCGGGGAGCTGTTTTTT
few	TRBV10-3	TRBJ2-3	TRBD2	CATMSAGGKDTQYF	TGTGCCACCATGTCAGCGGGAGGAAAGGATACGCAGTATTTT
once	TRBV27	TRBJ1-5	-	CASSSRPGQPQHF	TGTGCCAGCAGCTCGAGGCCTGGTCAGCCCCAGCATTTT
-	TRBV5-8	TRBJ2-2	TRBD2	CASSFEAGLAEVGELFF	TGTGCCAGCAGCTTCGAGGCGGGACTAGCCGAAGTCGGGGAGCTGTTTTTT
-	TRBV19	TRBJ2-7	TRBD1	CASRSPGQGNLEQYF	TGTGCCAGTAGATCCCCCGGACAGGGGAACCTGGAGCAGTACTTC
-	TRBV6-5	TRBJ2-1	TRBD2	CASSAGGSSYNEQFF	TGTGCCAGCAGTGCGGGGGGGAGCTCCTACAATGAGCAGTTCTTC
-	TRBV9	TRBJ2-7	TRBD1	CASSASDRGYEQYF	TGTGCCAGCAGCGCGTCAGACAGGGGATACGAGCAGTACTTC
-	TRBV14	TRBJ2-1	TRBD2	CASSQDLLAGGNEQFF	TGTGCCAGCAGCCAAGATCTCCTAGCGGGGGGGAATGAGCAGTTCTTC
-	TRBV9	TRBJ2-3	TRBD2	CASSVAPPSGGRTDTQYF	TGTGCCAGCAGCGTAGCTCCCCCTAGCGGGGGTCGCACAGATACGCAGTATTTT
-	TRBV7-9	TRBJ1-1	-	CASSRSSVNTEAFF	TGTGCCAGCAGCCGGTCATCGGTGAACACTGAAGCTTTCTTT
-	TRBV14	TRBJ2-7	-	CASSQDPTDRSYEQYF	TGTGCCAGCAGCCAAGATCCGACAGATCGGTCCTACGAGCAGTACTTC
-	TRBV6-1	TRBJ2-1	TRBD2	CASSGTSGRRSSYNEQFF	TGTGCCAGCAGTGGGACTAGCGGGAGAAGAAGCTCCTACAATGAGCAGTTCTTC
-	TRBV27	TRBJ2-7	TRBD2	CASSPSGTPGTSGVPYEQYF	TGTGCCAGCAGTCCTTCGGGGACGCCTGGGACTAGCGGGGTCCCGTACGAGCAGTACTTC
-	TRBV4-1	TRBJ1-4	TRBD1	CASSQDGNRGRRGRNEKLFF	TGCGCCAGCAGCCAAGATGGTAACAGGGGGCGACGAGGACGTAATGAAAAACTGTTTTTT
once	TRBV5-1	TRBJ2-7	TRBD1	CATKIQGHSYEQYF	TGCGCCACCAAAATACAGGGGCACTCCTACGAGCAGTACTTC
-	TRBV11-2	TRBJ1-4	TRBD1	CASSSYRGLREKLFF	TGTGCCAGCAGCTCCTACAGGGGATTAAGGGAAAAACTGTTTTTT
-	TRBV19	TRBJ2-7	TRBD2	CASSSSGGPTYEQYF	TGTGCCAGTAGTTCTAGCGGGGGCCCGACCTACGAGCAGTACTTC
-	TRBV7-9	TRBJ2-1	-	CASSSPQRLTYNEQFF	TGTGCCAGCAGCTCGCCTCAGCGGTTAACCTACAATGAGCAGTTCTTC
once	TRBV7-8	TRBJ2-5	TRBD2	CASSLVVSGGYQETQYF	TGTGCCAGCAGCTTAGTTGTGAGCGGGGGGTACCAAGAGACCCAGTACTTC
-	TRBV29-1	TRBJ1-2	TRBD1	CSIEDRGYGYTF	TGCAGCATTGAAGACAGGGGGTATGGCTACACCTTC
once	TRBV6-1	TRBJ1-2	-	CASSELRQGGGYTF	TGTGCCAGCAGTGAATTAAGGCAGGGCGGTGGCTACACCTTC
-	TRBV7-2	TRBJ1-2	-	CASSLQGYGYTF	TGTGCCAGCAGCTTACAGGGCTATGGCTACACCTTC
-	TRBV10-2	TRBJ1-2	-	CASSAGRLIGGYTF	TGCGCCAGCAGTGCTGGCCGACTGATCGGTGGCTACACCTTC
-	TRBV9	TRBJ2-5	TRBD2	CASSDPLAGTETQYF	TGTGCCAGCAGCGACCCACTAGCGGGAACGGAGACCCAGTACTTC
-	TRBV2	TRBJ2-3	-	CASRGGASTDTQYF	TGTGCCAGCAGGGGGGGGGCTAGCACAGATACGCAGTATTTT
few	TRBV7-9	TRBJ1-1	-	CASSFSVAGAFF	TGTGCCAGCAGCTTTTCAGTGGCGGGAGCTTTCTTT
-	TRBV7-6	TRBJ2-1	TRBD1	CASSLAARGIHEQFF	TGTGCCAGCAGCTTAGCGGCCAGGGGGATCCATGAGCAGTTCTTC
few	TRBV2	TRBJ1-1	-	CASSGDTAFVEAFF	TGTGCCAGCAGTGGGGACACTGCCTTTGTTGAAGCTTTCTTT
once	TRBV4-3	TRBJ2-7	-	CASSQDIRGPEQYF	TGCGCCAGCAGCCAAGATATTCGAGGGCCCGAGCAGTACTTC
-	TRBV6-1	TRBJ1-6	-	CASCTKTGGESPLHF	TGTGCCAGCTGTACTAAAACCGGGGGTGAGTCACCCCTCCACTTT
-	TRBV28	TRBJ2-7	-	CASSPPTGIEQYF	TGTGCCAGCAGCCCACCCACAGGGATCGAGCAGTACTTC